Listed here are 24 T cell receptor beta chains from one sample, sequenced in a study of glioma-infiltrating T cells. TCR alpha and beta CDR3 regions were amplified from RNA using iRepertoire nested multiplex PCR. One entry per CDR3 protein, called by TCRdb with MiXCR from the multiplex PCR reads. The sample shows 300,000 to 400,000 distinct CDR3 sequences, approximately 42% of them seen only once. The specimen sequenced was glioma tissue, nonneoplastic brain tissue, or PBMCs (not recorded which). All receptors come from a human donor with low-grade glioma or glioblastoma, undergoing nonglioma brain surgery, or in good health (not recorded which).

This rearrangement joins TRBV28 to TRBJ1-1; tentatively, D is TRBD1 (6 bases). V was clipped by 5 bases and J by 1 base, with 14 bases between them. Per germline, CDR1 MDHEN and CDR2 SYDVKM. This CDR3 spans 15 amino acids. The DNA for the CDR3 is TGTGCCAGCAGTCGAAATCAGGGGCGGAACACTGAAGCTTTCTTT. Its translation: CASSRNQGRNTEAFF.

This clonotype was observed a few times. The V call is TRBV20-1, the J call TRBJ1-1, with D possibly being TRBD1 (5 bases). Per germline, CDR1 DFQATT and CDR2 SNEGSKA (reference sequence). Trimming removed 6 bases at V and 3 bases at J, with 14 bases between. The CDR3 contains 13 residues. CDR3 DNA: TGCAGTGCAGACCCTCGGGGGGACACTGAAGCTTTCTTT. Protein: CSADPRGDTEAFF.

J is TRBJ1-1 and V is TRBV2, with D maybe TRBD1 (5 bases). Trimming left V 6 bases short and J 0 bases short, with 14 bases between. The CDR3 is 15 residues long. CDR1 SNHLY and CDR2 FYNNEI come from the germline V gene. The CDR3 spells CASRRTGGMNTEAFF. In DNA, the CDR3 is TGTGCCAGCAGGCGGACGGGGGGGATGAACACTGAAGCTTTCTTT.

The count of this clonotype is one. A much more abundant neighbour one base away suggests this may be a read error. J is TRBJ1-1 and V is TRBV20-1; D is undetermined. The CDR3 has 14 residues. Germline V CDR1 and CDR2: DFQATT, SNEGSKA (reference sequence). In DNA, the CDR3 is TGCAGTGCTAGAGAGGGAGGGATGAACACTGAAGCTTCCTTT. Amino acids: CSAREGGMNTEASF.

About this clonotype itself: It may be a read error: a sequence one base away is much more abundant. In nucleotides, the CDR3 is TGTGCCAGCAGTCATTCCCTAGCGGGAGTAAGTAATGAGCAGTTCTTC. Its translation: CASSHSLAGVSNEQFF. V gene TRBV6-1 combines with J gene TRBJ2-1; TRBD2 agrees at 10 bases. The CDR3 extends over 16 amino acids. V shed 5 bases, J shed 7 bases, and the junction held 11 bases outside the gene matches. Germline CDR1 and CDR2: MNHNS and SASEGT.

This chain uses TRBV20-1 with TRBJ2-1; D not resolved. Germline V CDR1 and CDR2: DFQATT, SNEGSKA (reference sequence). Trimming took 3 bases from V and 2 from J, leaving 14 bases between them. The CDR3 runs to 15 residues. The CDR3: CSASFSPGAYNEQFF. In DNA form, the CDR3 reads TGCAGTGCTAGCTTCAGCCCTGGGGCCTACAATGAGCAGTTCTTC.

Many counts were recorded for this clonotype. The J gene is TRBJ2-7, the V gene TRBV27, with D uncertain. The germline CDR1 and CDR2 sequences are MNHEY and SMNVEV (reference sequence). The CDR3 runs to 15 residues. Trimming shortened V by 3 bases and J by 2 bases, and 14 bases separated the two germline ends. The CDR3: CASSFGSFPTYEQYF. Written as DNA, the CDR3 is TGTGCCAGCAGTTTCGGCAGTTTTCCCACCTACGAGCAGTACTTC.

V gene TRBV6-2 or TRBV6-3 combines with J gene TRBJ2-7, with D perhaps assigned TRBD1 or TRBD2 (6 bases each). CDR1 is MNHEY and CDR2 is SVGEGT in the germline V gene. Deletions cut 6 bases from V and 5 bases from J, with 17 bases between. This CDR3 is 14 amino acids long. CDR3 sequence: CASSPTPGGDEQYF. The CDR3 region has the DNA TGTGCCAGCAGCCCCACGCCCGGGGGCGACGAGCAGTACTTC.

The J gene is TRBJ2-2, the V gene TRBV11-1; TRBD1 matches at 8 bases. Germline V gene lookup returns CDR1 SGHAT and CDR2 FQDESV (reference sequence). The CDR3 extends over 15 amino acids. The ends lost 0 bases at V and 4 bases at J; junction bases unmatched: 1. Written as DNA, the CDR3 is TGTGCCAGCAGCTTAGCTACAGGGGGCACCGGGGAGCTGTTTTTT. It encodes CASSLATGGTGELFF.

The V and J genes are TRBV6-5 and TRBJ1-2; 10 bases align to TRBD1. The CDR3 loop spans 17 amino acids. Germline values: CDR1 MNHEY, CDR2 SVGAGI. V gave up 4 bases and J gave up 4 bases; unmatched junction bases: 12. The CDR3 loop reads CASSSTLKTGGPYGYTF. In nucleotides, the CDR3 is TGTGCCAGCAGTTCCACTTTGAAGACAGGGGGCCCCTATGGCTACACCTTC.

This clonotype came up once. This could be a read error, since a much larger clone is one nucleotide away. This chain joins TRBV6-5 and TRBJ2-1; 7 bases line up with TRBD2. This CDR3 is 16 amino acids long. V was clipped by 4 bases and J by 0 bases; unmatched bases: 6. Germline V gives CDR1 MNHEY, CDR2 SVGAGI. This chain's CDR3 is CASSSSSGDSYNEQFF. CDR3 nucleotide sequence: TGTGCCAGCAGTTCATCGAGCGGGGACTCCTACAATGAGCAGTTCTTC.

This clonotype was counted a few times. The DNA for the CDR3 is TGTGCCAGCAGCCCCCCCAGCGGGAGAAGAGAGACCCAGTACTTC. This translates into CASSPPSGRRETQYF. J is TRBJ2-5 and V is TRBV7-2; 8 bases agree with TRBD2. Looked up from germline, CDR1 is SGHTA and CDR2 is FQGNSA. The CDR3 contains 15 residues. With V trimmed by 5 bases and J by 4 bases, 9 bases remained unmatched.

This clonotype came up many times. This chain connects TRBV25-1 to TRBJ2-3; TRBD1 agrees at 8 bases. Trimming took 5 bases from V and 3 from J; bases not matched to a gene: 10. The CDR3 contains 16 residues. The germline V gene encodes CDR1 MGHDK and CDR2 SYGVNS. In DNA form, the CDR3 reads TGTGCCAGCAGTTCCCGGACAGGGTCCAGGACAGATACGCAGTATTTT. Protein: CASSSRTGSRTDTQYF.

Remarks on this clonotype: In this CDR3 the conserved last residue, phenylalanine or tryptophan, is missing, so a read error is likely. The chain joins TRBV4-1 to TRBJ1-4, with D perhaps matching TRBD1 (5 bases). Germline V gene sequence: CDR1 MGHRA, CDR2 YSYEKL. V dropped 0 bases and J dropped 5 bases, with 10 bases sitting between them. The CDR3 extends over 15 amino acids. The CDR3 DNA follows: TGCGCCAGCAGCCAAGATGGGACGGAGAATGAAAAACTGTTTTCT. It translates to CASSQDGTENEKLFS.

This clonotype was counted between two and nine times. The genes are TRBV6-1 and TRBJ2-7, with 9 bases aligning to TRBD1. Losses at the gene ends were 6 bases for V and 3 bases for J; bases not matched to a gene: 6. Germline V gene data show CDR1 as MNHNS and CDR2 as SASEGT. This CDR3 has 14 amino acids. CDR3 sequence reads: CASSRPTGGYEQYF. In DNA, the CDR3 is TGTGCCAGCAGCCGACCGACAGGGGGCTACGAGCAGTACTTC.

Notes on this clonotype: This may come from a read error, since a much larger clone is one base off. The V gene is TRBV28, the J gene TRBJ1-5, with D hard to call. This CDR3 region has 15 residues. V gave up 2 bases and J gave up 6 bases, with 14 bases separating them. CDR1 is MDHEN, CDR2 SYDVKM, per germline. The CDR3 here is CASSLLGRLGQPQHF. The CDR3 nucleotides read TGTGCCAGCAGTTTACTCGGCAGGTTGGGTCAGCCCCAGCATTTT. Using reference TRBV28 and TRBJ1-5 for the parts outside the CDR3, the full variable domain is DVKVTQSSRYLVKRTGEKVFLECVQDMDHENMFWYRQDPGLGLRLIYFSYDVKMKEKGDIPEGYSVSREKKERFSLILESASTNQTSMYLCASSLLGRLGQPQHFGDGTRLSIL.

The chain recombines TRBV19 with TRBJ2-7; D perhaps matches TRBD2 (6 bases). The V end lost 7 bases, the J end lost 0 bases, and 16 bases lay between the germline ends. The germline V gene has CDR1 LNHDA and CDR2 SQIVND (reference sequence). The CDR3 covers 15 residues. CDR3 amino acids: CASTPGGARSYEQYF. CDR3 nucleotide sequence: TGTGCCAGTACCCCAGGAGGGGCCCGCTCCTACGAGCAGTACTTC.

This clonotype was recorded a few times. This chain connects TRBV10-1 to TRBJ1-5; D gene unclear. Trimming removed 3 bases from V and 6 bases from J, with 9 bases in between. The CDR3 spans 13 residues. Germline values: CDR1 WNHNN, CDR2 SYGVQD (reference sequence). CDR3 DNA: TGCGCCAGCAGTGACCGGGGAATTCAGCCCCAGCATTTT. The encoded protein is CASSDRGIQPQHF.

This clonotype showed up many times. V is TRBV27 and J is TRBJ2-3; 8 bases are shared with TRBD1. The germline V gene has CDR1 MNHEY and CDR2 SMNVEV (reference sequence). The CDR3 has 13 residues. J lost 8 bases, V lost 4 bases, and 5 bases had no gene match. DNA for the CDR3: TGTGCCAGCAGTTCCCAGGGGGCAGGTACGCAGTATTTT. Its protein product is CASSSQGAGTQYF.

This clonotype was counted between two and nine times. The chain has TRBV29-1 and TRBJ1-1; D is perhaps TRBD1 (6 bases). CDR3 length: 15 amino acids. The germline V gene encodes CDR1 SQVTM and CDR2 ANQGSEA. The ends were cut back, 3 bases at V and 3 bases at J, with 17 bases in the middle. The DNA for the CDR3 is TGCAGCGTTGAGCCCTGGGGGGGGGCGGACACTGAAGCTTTCTTT. Its protein product is CSVEPWGGADTEAFF.

Concerning this clonotype: A much larger clone sits a single nucleotide away, making a read error possible. The CDR3 sequence: CASSFTTSGNTGELFF. In DNA form, the CDR3 reads TGTGCCAGCAGTTTTACTACATCTGGTAACACCGGGGAGCTGTTTTTT. This chain uses TRBV27 with TRBJ2-2; D not certain. Trimming left V 3 bases short and J 2 bases short, with 13 bases between. Germline CDR1 reads MNHEY; CDR2 reads SMNVEV (reference sequence). The CDR3 sequence is 16 residues long.

A few counts support this clonotype. The genes are TRBV6-6 and TRBJ1-5, with D unclear. The CDR3 covers 12 residues. The germline V gene encodes CDR1 MNHNY and CDR2 SVGAGI (reference sequence). The ends were cut back, 2 bases at V and 5 bases at J, with 4 bases in the middle. The CDR3 DNA reads TGTGCCAGCAGTTACGCAGATCAGCCCCAGCATTTT. This encodes CASSYADQPQHF.

In the case of this clonotype: A much larger clone lies one base from this, so it may be a read error. No conserved phenylalanine or tryptophan is present at the end of the CDR3, so a read error is the likely explanation. This chain joins TRBV28 and TRBJ2-7, with D perhaps matching TRBD2 (6 bases). CDR1 MDHEN and CDR2 SYDVKM come from the germline V gene. CDR3 length: 15 amino acids. V was clipped by 6 bases and J by 3 bases, with 18 bases between them. CDR3 sequence reads: CASRPFPGLVYEQYL. The CDR3 DNA sequence: TGTGCCAGCAGGCCCTTTCCGGGACTGGTCTACGAGCAGTACTTA.

This clonotype was seen a handful of times. The V and J genes are TRBV20-1 and TRBJ1-5, with a possible D match to TRBD1 (5 bases). This CDR3 region has 17 residues. The germline gives CDR1 DFQATT, CDR2 SNEGSKA (reference sequence). V was pared by 3 bases and J by 0 bases, with 18 bases between. CDR3 DNA sequence: TGCAGTGCTAGTCGGGACCCAAGTTATTATAGCAATCAGCCCCAGCATTTT. This sequence encodes CSASRDPSYYSNQPQHF.